Each of the 30 T cell receptor beta chains below was sequenced from the same sample in a study of T cells after yellow fever vaccination. MiXCR, run by TCRdb on the 5' RACE reads, gives a single entry per CDR3 protein. The table includes 500,000 to 650,000 distinct CDR3 sequences, around 16% detected once. Sample: PBMCs, taken 5 to 6 days after the first yellow fever vaccination. Receptor source: a man younger than 35 who received the YFV17D yellow fever vaccine.

This clonotype appeared a few times. The chain is built from TRBV27 and TRBJ2-3, with 9 bases fitting TRBD2. The CDR3 has 16 residues. After removal of 3 bases from V and 1 base from J, the junction contained 5 bases not matched to a gene. The germline CDR1 and CDR2 sequences are MNHEY and SMNVEV (reference sequence). The CDR3 DNA reads TGTGCCAGCAGTTTTTGGCGGGGGGGCGGCACAGATACGCAGTATTTT. It encodes CASSFWRGGGTDTQYF.

The chain links TRBV6-2 or TRBV6-3 to TRBJ2-5; 7 nucleotides agree with TRBD1. V gave up 1 base and J gave up 11 bases; unmatched junction bases: 1. Germline V gene sequence: CDR1 MNHEY, CDR2 SVGEGT. The CDR3 runs 11 residues. The CDR3 nucleotides read TGTGCCAGCAGTTACTGGGACAGTCAGTACTTC. It yields the protein CASSYWDSQYF.

This clonotype was counted a few times. The rearrangement links TRBV6-2 or TRBV6-3 to TRBJ2-7, with D uncertain. The germline V gene encodes CDR1 MNHEY and CDR2 SVGEGT. This CDR3 comprises 13 residues. V lost 5 bases and J lost 0, with 8 bases in between. CDR3 in amino acids: CASSRLFSYEQYF. CDR3 DNA: TGTGCCAGCAGTCGTCTGTTCTCCTACGAGCAGTACTTC.

The J gene is TRBJ1-5, the V gene TRBV4-3; 10 positions match TRBD1. The CDR3 runs 16 residues. The junction had 8 bases not matched to a gene; V was cut back by 2 bases and J by 7 bases. CDR1 LGHNA and CDR2 YSLEER come from the germline V gene. CDR3 coding DNA: TGCGCCAGCAGCCAACAACGGGACAGGGGTGGGCAGCCCCAGCATTTT. Translation gives CASSQQRDRGGQPQHF.

This clonotype was seen ten or more times. The V call is TRBV7-6, the J call TRBJ1-5, with D unclear. The V end lost 2 bases, the J end lost 6 bases, and 17 bases lay between the germline ends. The CDR3 sequence is 16 residues long. CDR1 and CDR2 (germline): SGHVS, FNYEAQ. The CDR3 loop is CASSLKRLVDRQPQHF. The CDR3 nucleotides are TGTGCCAGCAGCTTAAAGAGACTTGTCGATCGTCAGCCCCAGCATTTT. The complete variable domain, with remaining parts taken from reference TRBV7-6 and TRBJ1-5, reads GAGVSQSPRYKVTKRGQDVALRCDPISGHVSLYWYRQALGQGPEFLTYFNYEAQQDKSGLPNDRFSAERPEGSISTLTIQRTEQRDSAMYRCASSLKRLVDRQPQHFGDGTRLSIL.

The gene calls are TRBV6-1 and TRBJ2-1, with 9 positions matching TRBD2. The CDR3 sequence is 15 residues long. With 5 bases clipped from V and 1 base from J, the junction kept 3 bases outside the gene matches. Germline V gene lookup returns CDR1 MNHNS and CDR2 SASEGT. In nucleotides, the CDR3 is TGTGCCAGCAGTACCACTAGCGGGTCCTACAATGAGCAGTTCTTC. This sequence encodes CASSTTSGSYNEQFF.

This clonotype was found a few times. The rearrangement joins TRBV2 to TRBJ1-2, with a possible D match to TRBD1 (5 bases). Trimming shortened V by 6 bases and J by 2 bases, and 13 bases separated the two germline ends. CDR3 length equals 14 residues. Germline V lookup: CDR1 SNHLY, CDR2 FYNNEI. CDR3 residues: CASRAGTSNYGYTF. In nucleotides, the CDR3 is TGTGCCAGCAGAGCCGGGACTTCCAACTATGGCTACACCTTC.

In its sample, this clonotype was seen many times. The chain couples TRBV7-8 to TRBJ2-4; D unclear. Germline V gives CDR1 SGHVS, CDR2 FQNEAQ. Trimming left V 1 base short and J 2 bases short, with 12 bases between. The CDR3 consists of 16 residues. The CDR3 loop reads CASSLDPIRTKNIQYF. In DNA form, the CDR3 reads TGTGCCAGCAGCTTAGACCCCATTAGGACCAAAAACATTCAGTACTTC.

CDR3 region: CSARDRTGGSPLHF. CDR3 DNA sequence: TGCAGTGCTAGAGACCGGACAGGGGGCTCACCCCTCCACTTT. This chain uses TRBV20-1 with TRBJ1-6; 11 bases are a match to TRBD1. From germline, CDR1 is DFQATT and CDR2 SNEGSKA (reference sequence). J gave up 10 bases and V 0 bases, and 2 bases lay outside the gene matches. The CDR3 extends over 14 amino acids.

The CDR3 nucleotides are TGTGCCAGCAGCTTCGCCTGGACCTACGAGCAGTACGTC. It yields the protein CASSFAWTYEQYV. The chain employs TRBV11-2 and TRBJ2-7; D unresolved. The CDR3 runs to 13 residues. Germline V lookup: CDR1 SGHAT, CDR2 FQNNGV. V lost 3 bases to trimming and J lost 2 bases, with 8 bases between them.

V usage is TRBV7-2 and J usage is TRBJ2-7; 9 bases are a match to TRBD1. V was clipped by 4 bases and J by 7 bases; unmatched bases: 5. The germline V gene has CDR1 SGHTA and CDR2 FQGNSA. CDR3 length equals 13 residues. CDR3 sequence: CASSSGQGQEQYV. The CDR3 DNA follows: TGTGCCAGCAGCTCGGGACAGGGTCAGGAGCAGTACGTC.

This clonotype occurred a few times. The chain carries TRBV30 and TRBJ2-7; D is uncertain. The CDR3 has 13 residues. The V gene lost 2 bases and the J gene lost 7 bases, with 15 bases spanning the gap. Germline V gene data show CDR1 as GTSNPN and CDR2 as SVGIG (reference sequence). The chain's CDR3 is CAWSNGFTWEQYF. The CDR3, as DNA: TGTGCCTGGAGTAACGGGTTTACGTGGGAGCAGTACTTC.

This clonotype was detected a few times. The CDR3 here is CASSIGGARETQYF. Here the CDR3 DNA reads TGTGCCAGCAGTATCGGGGGGGCCCGAGAGACCCAGTACTTC. The chain joins TRBV28 to TRBJ2-5, with TRBD2 identical over 8 bases. The length of the CDR3 is 14 residues. The V segment lost 5 bases and the J segment 4 bases; nucleotides outside the gene matches: 6. Germline CDR1 reads MDHEN; CDR2 reads SYDVKM.

This clonotype was detected only once. The genes are TRBV6-5 and TRBJ2-3; D is undetermined. The germline V and J ends were trimmed by 2 bases and 5 bases, with 11 bases remaining between them. Germline CDR1 MNHEY, CDR2 SVGAGI. The CDR3 length is 14 residues. The CDR3, as DNA: TGTGCCAGCAGTTACGGTACAGAAAAAGATACGCAGTATTTT. Translating it yields CASSYGTEKDTQYF.

This clonotype was seen many times. The V gene is TRBV5-6, the J gene TRBJ2-2; D call uncertain. This CDR3 is 11 amino acids long. The germline V and J ends were trimmed by 5 bases and 7 bases, with 6 bases remaining between them. From germline, CDR1 is SGHDT and CDR2 YYEEEE. The CDR3 spells CASSLFGELFF. In nucleotides, the CDR3 is TGTGCCAGCAGTTTGTTCGGGGAGCTGTTTTTT.

This clonotype was picked up a small number of times. V and J are TRBV5-1 and TRBJ2-5; D uncertain. Germline V gene sequence: CDR1 SGHRS, CDR2 YFSETQ. This CDR3 contains 15 residues. V was shortened by 4 bases and J by 5 bases, with 18 bases between the two germline ends. CDR3 DNA: TGCGCCAGCAGCCTTGGGAACAGCGTGAAGGAGACCCAGTACTTC. Encoded protein: CASSLGNSVKETQYF.

The chain employs TRBV7-9 and TRBJ2-1; 7 bases agree with TRBD2. The CDR3 consists of 12 residues. V was clipped by 5 bases and J by 7 bases; unmatched bases: 2. Germline CDR1 reads SEHNR; CDR2 reads FQNEAQ (reference sequence). This chain's CDR3 is CASSILANEQFF. The CDR3 DNA is TGTGCCAGCAGCATACTAGCGAATGAGCAGTTCTTC.

The rearrangement joins TRBV20-1 to TRBJ2-1; D unresolved. Trimming stripped 1 base from V and 6 bases from J, with 19 bases between. The CDR3 spans 16 residues. Germline CDR1 DFQATT, CDR2 SNEGSKA (reference sequence). CDR3 amino acids: CSARGAVGMTLNEQFF. Written as DNA, the CDR3 is TGCAGTGCTAGAGGCGCGGTAGGGATGACTCTCAATGAGCAGTTCTTC.

This clonotype was observed many times. The J gene is TRBJ2-3, the V gene TRBV6-2 or TRBV6-3; weak D call: TRBD2 (5 bases). The CDR3 runs 15 residues. The V and J ends lost 0 bases and 7 bases respectively, with 14 bases between them. CDR1 is MNHEY, CDR2 SVGEGT, per germline. The CDR3 DNA is TGTGCCAGCAGTTACTCTAGCGACCCAACCAATACGCAGTATTTT. Translation gives CASSYSSDPTNTQYF.

The V and J genes are TRBV7-9 and TRBJ1-3; no reliable D call. The V gene's germline CDR1 is SEHNR and CDR2 FQNEAQ (reference sequence). CDR3 length equals 14 residues. Trimming pared 2 bases from V and 4 bases from J, leaving 9 bases between. The CDR3: CASSLFSGGNTIYF. The DNA for the CDR3 is TGTGCCAGCAGCTTATTTTCCGGGGGAAACACCATATATTTT.

This clonotype was counted a few times. The J gene is TRBJ1-6, the V gene TRBV12-3 or TRBV12-4, with 10 bases matching TRBD1. The CDR3 has 14 amino acids. The junction had 3 bases not matched to a gene; V was cut back by 7 bases and J by 6 bases. Here the CDR3 DNA reads TGTGCCAGCACCCGGGACAGGGGTAATTCACCCCTCCACTTT. Encoded protein: CASTRDRGNSPLHF.

This clonotype turned up a few times. CDR3 sequence reads: CASSPATRDNPREYYGYTF. The CDR3 nucleotides read TGTGCCAGCAGCCCAGCCACCCGGGACAATCCGCGAGAGTACTATGGCTACACCTTC. J is TRBJ1-2 and V is TRBV14, with D possibly being TRBD1 (6 bases). V lost 4 bases and J lost 3, with 27 bases in between. The CDR3 is made up of 19 amino acids. Germline V gives CDR1 SGHDN, CDR2 FVKESK.

This clonotype occurred a few times. The gene calls are TRBV4-1 and TRBJ1-6; 10 nucleotides line up with TRBD1. CDR3 length equals 18 residues. Germline CDR1 is MGHRA and CDR2 is YSYEKL. The ends lost 3 bases at V and 0 bases at J; junction bases unmatched: 5. The CDR3 bases are TGCGCCAGCAGCCACTCGGACAGGGGGAGCTCCTATAATTCACCCCTCCACTTT. Translated, it gives CASSHSDRGSSYNSPLHF.

There are many counts of this clonotype. The chain has TRBV24-1 and TRBJ2-5; 7 bases agree with TRBD2. This CDR3 contains 13 residues. The trim removed 5 bases at V and 4 bases at J, leaving 3 bases unmatched. CDR1 is KGHDR, CDR2 SFDVKD, per germline. CDR3 in DNA: TGTGCCACCAGTGCCCCGGGAGGAGAGACCCAGTACTTC. Its protein is CATSAPGGETQYF.

This clonotype has at least ten counts. This rearrangement joins TRBV5-1 to TRBJ2-3; 8 nucleotides align to TRBD2. This CDR3 comprises 15 residues. From germline, CDR1 is SGHRS and CDR2 YFSETQ. J was trimmed by 7 bases and V by 4 bases; bases with no gene match: 11. The CDR3 protein is CASSSTRGGGNTQYF. In nucleotides, the CDR3 is TGCGCCAGCAGCAGTACACGGGGGGGAGGAAATACGCAGTATTTT.

This clonotype came up a few times. The chain couples TRBV20-1 to TRBJ2-3; no definite D call. CDR1 is DFQATT, CDR2 SNEGSKA, per germline (reference sequence). The CDR3 is 12 residues long. The ends were cut back, 6 bases at V and 2 bases at J, with 9 bases in the middle. The CDR3 spells CSAAFYTDTQYF. CDR3 DNA: TGCAGTGCCGCCTTTTACACAGATACGCAGTATTTT.

This clonotype appeared a few times. This chain connects TRBV7-2 to TRBJ2-3; 8 bases are a match to TRBD2. CDR3 length equals 17 residues. Germline lookup yields CDR1 SGHTA and CDR2 FQGNSA. The V and J ends lost 5 bases and 4 bases, in that order; junction bases with no gene match: 14. CDR3 nucleotides: TGTGCCAGCAGCCCAAGGGTGGGCGGGGGGAATGCAGATACGCAGTATTTT. Translation: CASSPRVGGGNADTQYF.

This clonotype was seen a few times. The chain links TRBV5-5 to TRBJ2-7, with D hard to call. This CDR3 is 15 amino acids long. Deletions cut 2 bases from V and 3 bases from J, with 15 bases between. Germline CDR1 is SGHKS and CDR2 is YYEKEE (reference sequence). The CDR3 reads CASSFSRAGFYEQYV. The CDR3 DNA reads as TGTGCCAGCAGCTTTTCCCGGGCCGGCTTCTACGAGCAGTACGTC.

This clonotype has ten or more counts. The rearrangement links TRBV28 to TRBJ2-1, with a possible D match to TRBD2 (5 bases). CDR1 is MDHEN and CDR2 is SYDVKM in the germline V gene. This CDR3 is 14 amino acids long. The V end was cut by 5 bases, the J end by 4 bases, with 12 bases between. In DNA form, the CDR3 reads TGTGCCAGCAGTCCCCTAGCCTCTTACAATGAGCAGTTCTTC. It yields the protein CASSPLASYNEQFF. Full variable domain (missing parts from reference TRBV28 and TRBJ2-1): DVKVTQSSRYLVKRTGEKVFLECVQDMDHENMFWYRQDPGLGLRLIYFSYDVKMKEKGDIPEGYSVSREKKERFSLILESASTNQTSMYLCASSPLASYNEQFFGPGTRLTVL.

The table lists this clonotype with many counts. V is TRBV12-3 or TRBV12-4 and J is TRBJ2-7; 8 nucleotides match TRBD1. The CDR3 is made up of 14 amino acids. V shed 5 bases, J shed 2 bases, and the junction held 5 bases outside the gene matches. The CDR3 reads CASSPGQGPYEQYV. For the CDR3, the DNA is TGTGCCAGCAGTCCCGGACAGGGTCCCTACGAGCAGTACGTC.